Listed below are T cell receptor beta chains from one sample, sequenced in a study of T-cell memory formation after mild COVID-19. Each CDR3 protein gets one entry after TCRdb re-called the 5' RACE reads with MiXCR. Of fewer than 500,000 distinct CDR3 sequences listed, approximately 23% were seen once; the top ten hold around 12%. Sequencing was performed on PBMCs or a T cell subset sorted from them (not recorded which). These receptors were taken from an adult woman who had mild COVID-19 (a few samples of this study predate the infection). Cell type and time point are not known. The CDR3 runs from the conserved cysteine through the conserved F or W. Each record gives: clone size, V gene, J gene, D gene, CDR3 protein, CDR3 DNA. The D gene is left open where the match is weak. Clone size is not always given. Where it is, it says once, few, many or a class for expanded clones.

clone_size: few; v_call: TRBV5-1; j_call: TRBJ2-7; d_call: TRBD1; cdr3_aa: CASSASEIGQGVYEQYF; cdr3_nt: TGCGCCAGCAGCGCCTCAGAAATAGGACAGGGGGTTTACGAGCAGTACTTC
clone_size: .; v_call: TRBV7-3; j_call: TRBJ2-7; d_call: .; cdr3_aa: CASSLTGSSTEQYF; cdr3_nt: TGTGCCAGCAGCCTTACCGGGTCTTCCACCGAGCAGTACTTC
clone_size: .; v_call: TRBV27; j_call: TRBJ2-7; d_call: .; cdr3_aa: CASNRGAVPYEQYF; cdr3_nt: TGTGCCAGCAACCGGGGTGCAGTCCCCTACGAGCAGTACTTC
clone_size: .; v_call: TRBV9; j_call: TRBJ2-6; d_call: .; cdr3_aa: CASSVLTGANVLTF; cdr3_nt: TGTGCCAGCAGCGTATTAACTGGGGCCAACGTCCTGACTTTC
clone_size: few; v_call: TRBV4-1; j_call: TRBJ2-1; d_call: TRBD1; cdr3_aa: CASSQDDRAAYNEQFF; cdr3_nt: TGCGCCAGCAGCCAGGATGACAGGGCCGCCTACAATGAGCAGTTCTTC
clone_size: few; v_call: TRBV5-1; j_call: TRBJ2-3; d_call: TRBD2; cdr3_aa: CASSSSGTSVQDTQYF; cdr3_nt: TGCGCCAGCAGCTCTAGTGGGACTAGCGTGCAAGATACGCAGTATTTT
clone_size: many; v_call: TRBV28; j_call: TRBJ2-7; d_call: .; cdr3_aa: CASSKSDGYEQYF; cdr3_nt: TGTGCCAGCAGTAAATCGGACGGGTACGAGCAGTACTTC
clone_size: .; v_call: TRBV13; j_call: TRBJ1-1; d_call: .; cdr3_aa: CASSLGLRGMNTESFF; cdr3_nt: TGTGCCAGCAGCTTAGGCCTTAGGGGTATGAACACTGAATCTTTCTTT
clone_size: .; v_call: TRBV7-8; j_call: TRBJ2-7; d_call: .; cdr3_aa: CASSSYGGSYEQYF; cdr3_nt: TGTGCCAGCAGCTCCTACGGGGGAAGCTACGAGCAGTACTTC
clone_size: few; v_call: TRBV5-1; j_call: TRBJ2-7; d_call: TRBD1; cdr3_aa: CASSTGVGIGAYEQYF; cdr3_nt: TGCGCCAGCAGCACAGGGGTTGGAATTGGAGCCTACGAGCAGTACTTC
clone_size: .; v_call: TRBV24-1; j_call: TRBJ2-3; d_call: .; cdr3_aa: CATSVSTSGGTDTQYF; cdr3_nt: TGTGCCACCAGTGTCTCTACTAGTGGCGGGACAGATACGCAGTATTTT
clone_size: few; v_call: TRBV25-1; j_call: TRBJ2-7; d_call: TRBD2; cdr3_aa: CASSEKKAGVGSYEQYF; cdr3_nt: TGTGCCAGCAGTGAAAAAAAAGCGGGGGTCGGGTCCTACGAGCAGTACTTC
clone_size: .; v_call: TRBV7-9; j_call: TRBJ2-3; d_call: .; cdr3_aa: CASLRGGRTDTQYF; cdr3_nt: TGTGCCAGCCTCCGTGGGGGACGCACAGATACGCAGTATTTT
clone_size: .; v_call: TRBV19; j_call: TRBJ1-1; d_call: .; cdr3_aa: CASSIGGTGTEAFF; cdr3_nt: TGTGCCAGTAGTATAGGGGGTACGGGTACTGAAGCTTTCTTT
clone_size: .; v_call: TRBV6-2/TRBV6-3; j_call: TRBJ1-1; d_call: TRBD1; cdr3_aa: CASSYQGVYTEAFF; cdr3_nt: TGTGCCAGCAGTTATCAGGGGGTGTACACTGAAGCTTTCTTT
clone_size: .; v_call: TRBV29-1; j_call: TRBJ2-3; d_call: TRBD2; cdr3_aa: CSVEDSGRLTDTQYF; cdr3_nt: TGCAGCGTTGAGGATAGCGGGAGACTCACAGATACGCAGTATTTT
clone_size: few; v_call: TRBV4-2; j_call: TRBJ2-7; d_call: TRBD1; cdr3_aa: CASSHATGASYEQYF; cdr3_nt: TGTGCCAGCAGCCATGCGACAGGGGCTTCCTACGAGCAGTACTTC
clone_size: few; v_call: TRBV6-2/TRBV6-3; j_call: TRBJ2-1; d_call: TRBD2; cdr3_aa: CASSSGGLAGGDEQFF; cdr3_nt: TGTGCCAGCAGTTCAGGAGGGCTAGCGGGAGGCGATGAGCAGTTCTTC
clone_size: .; v_call: TRBV2; j_call: TRBJ2-6; d_call: TRBD1; cdr3_aa: CASSGTGAGANVLTF; cdr3_nt: TGTGCCAGCAGTGGGACAGGGGCTGGGGCCAACGTCCTGACTTTC
clone_size: few; v_call: TRBV11-2; j_call: TRBJ2-3; d_call: .; cdr3_aa: CASSSPRGGDTQYF; cdr3_nt: TGTGCCAGCAGCTCCCCGAGGGGGGGAGATACGCAGTATTTT
clone_size: .; v_call: TRBV12-3/TRBV12-4; j_call: TRBJ1-4; d_call: TRBD1; cdr3_aa: CASRQTGVWTNEKLFF; cdr3_nt: TGTGCCAGCAGACAAACAGGGGTATGGACTAATGAAAAACTGTTTTTT
clone_size: .; v_call: TRBV4-1; j_call: TRBJ1-2; d_call: TRBD1; cdr3_aa: CASSHDSGTGPNYGYTF; cdr3_nt: TGCGCCAGCAGCCACGACTCCGGGACAGGGCCTAACTATGGCTACACCTTC
clone_size: few; v_call: TRBV5-1; j_call: TRBJ1-1; d_call: .; cdr3_aa: CASSFEGGTGTEAFF; cdr3_nt: TGCGCCAGCAGCTTCGAGGGGGGAACGGGCACTGAAGCTTTCTTT
clone_size: .; v_call: TRBV21-1; j_call: TRBJ2-1; d_call: .; cdr3_aa: CASSIPGLGQFF; cdr3_nt: TGTGCCAGCAGCATCCCAGGGTTAGGGCAGTTCTTC
clone_size: few; v_call: TRBV24-1; j_call: TRBJ2-5; d_call: TRBD1; cdr3_aa: CATSDAGTGGETQYF; cdr3_nt: TGTGCCACCAGTGACGCCGGGACAGGGGGCGAGACCCAGTACTTC
clone_size: few; v_call: TRBV4-1; j_call: TRBJ2-3; d_call: TRBD2; cdr3_aa: CASSHTTSGGTDTQYF; cdr3_nt: TGCGCCAGCAGCCATACCACTAGCGGGGGTACAGATACGCAGTATTTT
clone_size: .; v_call: TRBV7-8; j_call: TRBJ2-7; d_call: TRBD1; cdr3_aa: CASSPPDREYYEQYF; cdr3_nt: TGTGCCAGCAGCCCTCCGGACAGGGAATACTACGAGCAGTACTTC
clone_size: .; v_call: TRBV20-1; j_call: TRBJ2-7; d_call: .; cdr3_aa: CSAGETGRSYEQYF; cdr3_nt: TGCAGTGCTGGGGAGACAGGTCGCTCCTACGAGCAGTACTTC
clone_size: few; v_call: TRBV5-1; j_call: TRBJ2-7; d_call: TRBD2; cdr3_aa: CASSLSTSEVYEQYF; cdr3_nt: TGCGCCAGCAGCCTCTCGACTAGCGAGGTCTACGAGCAGTACTTC
clone_size: .; v_call: TRBV6-5; j_call: TRBJ1-5; d_call: .; cdr3_aa: CASSYSGPQAGGNQPQHF; cdr3_nt: TGTGCCAGCAGTTACTCGGGTCCTCAGGCAGGGGGCAATCAGCCCCAGCATTTT
clone_size: .; v_call: TRBV12-3/TRBV12-4; j_call: TRBJ2-7; d_call: .; cdr3_aa: CASSTAGDSYEQYF; cdr3_nt: TGTGCCAGCAGTACGGCAGGGGATTCCTACGAGCAGTACTTC
clone_size: many; v_call: TRBV18; j_call: TRBJ1-1; d_call: TRBD1; cdr3_aa: CASSQGQLNTEAFF; cdr3_nt: TGTGCCAGCTCACAGGGACAGCTGAACACTGAAGCTTTCTTT
clone_size: many; v_call: TRBV7-2; j_call: TRBJ2-4; d_call: TRBD2; cdr3_aa: CASRHQLANSGEAKNIQYF; cdr3_nt: TGTGCCAGCAGACATCAATTGGCTAACAGCGGGGAGGCCAAAAACATTCAGTACTTC
clone_size: few; v_call: TRBV5-1; j_call: TRBJ2-1; d_call: TRBD2; cdr3_aa: CASSSSPLAGGYNEQFF; cdr3_nt: TGCGCCAGCAGCTCCTCTCCGCTAGCGGGAGGATACAATGAGCAGTTCTTC
clone_size: .; v_call: TRBV6-6; j_call: TRBJ1-3; d_call: .; cdr3_aa: CASSYFRDTIYF; cdr3_nt: TGTGCCAGCAGTTACTTCCGGGACACCATATATTTT
clone_size: .; v_call: TRBV6-2/TRBV6-3; j_call: TRBJ1-5; d_call: .; cdr3_aa: CASEETGVNQPQHF; cdr3_nt: TGTGCCAGCGAAGAAACAGGCGTTAATCAGCCCCAGCATTTT
clone_size: .; v_call: TRBV4-2; j_call: TRBJ2-2; d_call: TRBD1; cdr3_aa: CASSPDRGGSGELFF; cdr3_nt: TGTGCCAGCAGCCCTGACAGGGGTGGTTCCGGGGAGCTGTTTTTT
clone_size: few; v_call: TRBV18; j_call: TRBJ2-3; d_call: .; cdr3_aa: CASSPSGWGPDTQYF; cdr3_nt: TGTGCCAGCTCACCGAGCGGTTGGGGCCCAGATACGCAGTATTTT
clone_size: .; v_call: TRBV12-3/TRBV12-4; j_call: TRBJ1-2; d_call: TRBD1; cdr3_aa: CASSTRTGNYGYTF; cdr3_nt: TGTGCCAGCAGTACCCGGACAGGGAACTATGGCTACACCTTC
clone_size: few; v_call: TRBV15; j_call: TRBJ2-1; d_call: TRBD2; cdr3_aa: CATSGLDERGLYNEQFF; cdr3_nt: TGTGCCACCAGCGGATTAGATGAGCGGGGGCTCTACAATGAGCAGTTCTTC
clone_size: .; v_call: TRBV7-6; j_call: TRBJ1-5; d_call: .; cdr3_aa: CASSKQQGPNQPQHF; cdr3_nt: TGTGCCAGCAGCAAGCAACAGGGACCGAATCAGCCCCAGCATTTT
clone_size: .; v_call: TRBV5-1; j_call: TRBJ2-7; d_call: TRBD2; cdr3_aa: CASSLVSGRYEQYF; cdr3_nt: TGCGCCAGCAGCTTGGTCAGCGGGAGGTACGAGCAGTACTTC